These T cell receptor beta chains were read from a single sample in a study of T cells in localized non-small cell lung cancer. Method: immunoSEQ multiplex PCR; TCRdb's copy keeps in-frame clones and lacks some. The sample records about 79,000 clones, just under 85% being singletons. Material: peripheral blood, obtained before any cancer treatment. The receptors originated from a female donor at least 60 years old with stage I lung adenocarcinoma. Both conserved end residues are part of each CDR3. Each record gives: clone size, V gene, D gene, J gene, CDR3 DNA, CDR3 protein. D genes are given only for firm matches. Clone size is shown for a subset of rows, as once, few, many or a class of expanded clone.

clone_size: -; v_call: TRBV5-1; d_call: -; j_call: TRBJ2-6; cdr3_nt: TGCGCCAGCAGCCCCGCGAGCTCTGGGGCCAACGTCCTGACTTTC; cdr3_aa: CASSPASSGANVLTF
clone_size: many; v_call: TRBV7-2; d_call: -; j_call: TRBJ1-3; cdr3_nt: TGTGCCAGCAGCTTAGGACCCGCCTCTGGAAACACCATATATTTT; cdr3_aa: CASSLGPASGNTIYF
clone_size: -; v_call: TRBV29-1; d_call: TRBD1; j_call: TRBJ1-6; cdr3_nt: TGCAGCGTTCGGACAGGGGGCTATAATTCACCCCTCCACTTT; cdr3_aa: CSVRTGGYNSPLHF
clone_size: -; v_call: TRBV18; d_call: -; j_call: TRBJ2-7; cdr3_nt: TGTGCCAGCTCACTACAGGGACTGTACGAGCAGTACTTC; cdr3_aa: CASSLQGLYEQYF
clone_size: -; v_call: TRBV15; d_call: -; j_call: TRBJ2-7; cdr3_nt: TGTGCCACCAGCAGAGATGCAGGGACCGAGCAGTACTTC; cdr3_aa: CATSRDAGTEQYF
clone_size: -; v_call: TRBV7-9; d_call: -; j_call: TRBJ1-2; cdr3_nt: TGTGCCAGTACTCGAGGGGCGGGCATTAACTATGGCTACACCTTC; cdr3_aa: CASTRGAGINYGYTF
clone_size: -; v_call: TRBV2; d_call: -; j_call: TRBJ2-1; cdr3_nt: TGTGCCAGCAGTGAGAGGGGCAAGGACAATGAGCAGTTCTTC; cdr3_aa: CASSERGKDNEQFF
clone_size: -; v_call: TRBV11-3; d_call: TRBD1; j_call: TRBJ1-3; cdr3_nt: TGTGCCAGCAGCCCCGGGACAGGGGCATCGAGTGGAAACACCATATATTTT; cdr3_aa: CASSPGTGASSGNTIYF
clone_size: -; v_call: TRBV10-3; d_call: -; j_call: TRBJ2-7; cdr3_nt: TGTGCCATCACCCCAGGTCAGACCTACGAGCAGTACTTC; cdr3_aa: CAITPGQTYEQYF
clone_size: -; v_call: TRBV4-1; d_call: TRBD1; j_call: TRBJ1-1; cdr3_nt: TGCGCCAGCAGCCGACCAGGGGGCCCGTCCCCTGAAGCTTTCTTT; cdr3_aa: CASSRPGGPSPEAFF
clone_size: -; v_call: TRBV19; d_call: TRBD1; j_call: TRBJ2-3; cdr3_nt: TGTGCCAGTAGTAGGCCTGGGACAGGGGGGAAAGATACGCAGTATTTT; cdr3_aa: CASSRPGTGGKDTQYF
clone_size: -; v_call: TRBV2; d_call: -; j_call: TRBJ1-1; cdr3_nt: TGTGCCACCAAGTGGGGGCAGGCTACGAACACTGAAGCTTTCTTT; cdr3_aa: CATKWGQATNTEAFF
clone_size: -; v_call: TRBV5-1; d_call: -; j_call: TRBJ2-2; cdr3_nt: TGCGCCAGCAGAAAGAGGCCGAACACCGGGGAGCTGTTTTTT; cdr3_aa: CASRKRPNTGELFF
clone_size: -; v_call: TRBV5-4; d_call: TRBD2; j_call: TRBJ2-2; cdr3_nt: TGTGCCAGCAGCTTGCTAGCGGGGGGCTTCGGGGAGCTGTTTTTT; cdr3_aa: CASSLLAGGFGELFF
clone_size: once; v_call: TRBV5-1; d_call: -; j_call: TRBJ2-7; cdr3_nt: TGCGCCAGCAGCCAGGCCTTTACCGAGCAGTACTTC; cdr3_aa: CASSQAFTEQYF
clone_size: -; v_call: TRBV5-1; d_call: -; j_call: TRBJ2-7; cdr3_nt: TGCGCCAGCAGCGGGGATCCAGGGAAATCCTCCTACGAGCAGTACTTC; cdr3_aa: CASSGDPGKSSYEQYF
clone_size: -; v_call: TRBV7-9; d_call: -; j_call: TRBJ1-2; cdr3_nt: TGTGCCAGCAGCTTAGGAACAGGGCCTAACTATGGCTACACCTTC; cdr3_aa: CASSLGTGPNYGYTF
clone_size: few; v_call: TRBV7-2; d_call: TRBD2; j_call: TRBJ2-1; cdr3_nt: TGTGCCAGCAGCCCCTCCCTCACTAGCGGGGACAACCTCTACAATGAGCAGTTCTTC; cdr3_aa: CASSPSLTSGDNLYNEQFF
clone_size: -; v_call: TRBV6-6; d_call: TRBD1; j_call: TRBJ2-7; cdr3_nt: TGTGCCAGCAGTTCACGACAGGGATTCGGCGAGCAGTACTTC; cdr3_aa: CASSSRQGFGEQYF
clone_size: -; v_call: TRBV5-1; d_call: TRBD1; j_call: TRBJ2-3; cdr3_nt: TGCGCCAGCAGCCCGGGACAGATAAGCACAGATACGCAGTATTTT; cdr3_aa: CASSPGQISTDTQYF
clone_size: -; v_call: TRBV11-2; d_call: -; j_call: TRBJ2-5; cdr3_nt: TGTGCCAGCAGCTTAGGGCAGAGCCAAGAGACCCAGTACTTC; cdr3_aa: CASSLGQSQETQYF
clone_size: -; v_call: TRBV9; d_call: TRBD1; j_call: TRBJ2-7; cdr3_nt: TGTGCCAGCAGCCCACCCTGGACAGGGGGCAAGGACTACGAGCAGTACTTC; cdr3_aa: CASSPPWTGGKDYEQYF
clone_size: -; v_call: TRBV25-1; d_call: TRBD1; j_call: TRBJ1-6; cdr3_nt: TGTGCCAGCAGGGGACAGGAGAATTCACCCCTCCACTTT; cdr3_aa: CASRGQENSPLHF
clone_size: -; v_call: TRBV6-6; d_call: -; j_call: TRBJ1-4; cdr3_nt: TGTGCCAGCAGTCCGGAGATGATTGGGGGTGAAAAACTGTTTTTT; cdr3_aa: CASSPEMIGGEKLFF
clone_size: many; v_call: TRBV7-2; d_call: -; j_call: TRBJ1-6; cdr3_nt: TGTGCCAGCAGCTTACTTCACATTAATTCACCCCTCCACTTT; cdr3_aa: CASSLLHINSPLHF
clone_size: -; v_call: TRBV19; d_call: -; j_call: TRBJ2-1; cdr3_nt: TGTGCCAGTAGTCCGGTTGCTTCCAATGAGCAGTTCTTC; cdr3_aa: CASSPVASNEQFF
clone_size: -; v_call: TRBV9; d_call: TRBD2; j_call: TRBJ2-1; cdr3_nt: TGTGCCAGCAGCGCCAGCGGGGGGGGTTACAATGAGCAGTTCTTC; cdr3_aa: CASSASGGGYNEQFF
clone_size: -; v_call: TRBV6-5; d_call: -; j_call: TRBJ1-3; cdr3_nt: TGTGCCAGCACTGGCATAGCGGGAAACACCATATATTTT; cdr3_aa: CASTGIAGNTIYF
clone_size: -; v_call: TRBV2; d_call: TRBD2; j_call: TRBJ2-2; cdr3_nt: TGTGCCAGCAGTGGAACTAGCGGGGTTGCCGGGGAGCTGTTTTTT; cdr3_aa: CASSGTSGVAGELFF
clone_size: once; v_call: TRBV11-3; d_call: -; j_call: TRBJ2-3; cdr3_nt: TGTGCCAGCAGCTTACTTAACACAGATACGCAGTATTTT; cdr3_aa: CASSLLNTDTQYF
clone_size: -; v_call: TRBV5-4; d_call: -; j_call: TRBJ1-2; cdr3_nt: TGTGCCAGCAGCTTCGACGGCAGATCTAACTATGGCTACACCTTC; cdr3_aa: CASSFDGRSNYGYTF
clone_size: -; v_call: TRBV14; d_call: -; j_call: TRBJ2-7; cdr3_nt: TGTGCCAGCAGCCAAGACGTCGTAGCGTACGAGCAGTACTTC; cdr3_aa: CASSQDVVAYEQYF
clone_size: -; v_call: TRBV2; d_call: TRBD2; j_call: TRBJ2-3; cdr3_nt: TGTGCCAGCAGTAGGCTCGGGCTAGCGGGCCTCACAGATACGCAGTATTTT; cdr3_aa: CASSRLGLAGLTDTQYF
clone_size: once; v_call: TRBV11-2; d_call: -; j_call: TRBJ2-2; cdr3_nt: TGTGCCAGCAGCTTTATGACCTTGAACACCGGGGAGCTGTTTTTT; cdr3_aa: CASSFMTLNTGELFF
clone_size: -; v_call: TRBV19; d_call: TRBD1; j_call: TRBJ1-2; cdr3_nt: TGTGCCACCAGACAGGGGTTCGACTATGGCTACACCTTC; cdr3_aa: CATRQGFDYGYTF
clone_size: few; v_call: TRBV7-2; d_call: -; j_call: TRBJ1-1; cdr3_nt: TGTGCCAGCAGCTTAGTGGACAGAATGAACACTGAAGCTTTCTTT; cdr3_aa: CASSLVDRMNTEAFF
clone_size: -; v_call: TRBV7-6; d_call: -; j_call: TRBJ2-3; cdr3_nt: TGTGCCAGCAGCTTCCCTCACCGAGACAGAGGAAGAGATACGCAGTATTTT; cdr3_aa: CASSFPHRDRGRDTQYF
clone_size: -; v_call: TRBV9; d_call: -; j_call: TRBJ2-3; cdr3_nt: TGTGCCAGCAGCGGACAACCCAAGGGGACAGATACGCAGTATTTT; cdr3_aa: CASSGQPKGTDTQYF
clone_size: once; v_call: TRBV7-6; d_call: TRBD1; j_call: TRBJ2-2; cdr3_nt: TGTGCCAGCAGCCGAATCACAGGGGGTTCCGGGGAGCTGTTTTTT; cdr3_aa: CASSRITGGSGELFF
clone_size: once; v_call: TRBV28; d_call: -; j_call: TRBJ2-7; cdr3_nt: TGTGCCAGCAGTTTATACCAGGCCAACTCCTACGAGCAGTACTTC; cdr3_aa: CASSLYQANSYEQYF
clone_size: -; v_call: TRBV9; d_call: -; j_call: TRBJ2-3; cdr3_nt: TGTGCCAGCAGCGTACTCTCCCGAGGCACAGATACGCAGTATTTT; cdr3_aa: CASSVLSRGTDTQYF
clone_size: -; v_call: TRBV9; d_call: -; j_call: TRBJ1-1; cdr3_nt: TGTGCCAGCAGCGTAGGGCTGGAGGGGACTGAAGCTTTCTTT; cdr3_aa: CASSVGLEGTEAFF
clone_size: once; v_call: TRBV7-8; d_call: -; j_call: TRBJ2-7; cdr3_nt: TGTGCCAGCAGCAGACGACCGGGACCACAGTCCGACGAGCAGTACTTC; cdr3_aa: CASSRRPGPQSDEQYF
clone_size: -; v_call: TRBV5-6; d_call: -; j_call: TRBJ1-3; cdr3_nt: TGTGCCAGCAGCTCGGGGGTCTCTGGAAACACCATATATTTT; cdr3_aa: CASSSGVSGNTIYF
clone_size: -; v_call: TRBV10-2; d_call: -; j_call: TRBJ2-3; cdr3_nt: TGCGCCAGCAGTGAGTCGAATCCCCCTACAGATACGCAGTATTTT; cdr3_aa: CASSESNPPTDTQYF
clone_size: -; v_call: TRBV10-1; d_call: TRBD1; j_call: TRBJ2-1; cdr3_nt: TGCGCCAGCTCAATCAGGACAGGGGGTCACAATGAGCAGTTCTTC; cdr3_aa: CASSIRTGGHNEQFF
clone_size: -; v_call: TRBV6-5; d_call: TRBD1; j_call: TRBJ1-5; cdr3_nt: TGTGCCAGCGCGAAACAGGGGGTATCTCGTCAGCCCCAGCATTTT; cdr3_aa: CASAKQGVSRQPQHF
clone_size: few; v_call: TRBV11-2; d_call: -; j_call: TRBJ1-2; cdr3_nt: TGTGCCAGCAGCGCTTTCCGGGGGGGCAACTATGGCTACACCTTC; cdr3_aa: CASSAFRGGNYGYTF
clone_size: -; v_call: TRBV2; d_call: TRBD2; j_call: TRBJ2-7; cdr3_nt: TGTGCCAGCGCGACTAGCGGCTCCTACGAGCAGTACTTC; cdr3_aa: CASATSGSYEQYF
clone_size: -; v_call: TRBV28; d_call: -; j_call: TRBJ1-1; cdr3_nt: TGTGCCAGCAGTTCCCTTACGGGGGCGGCTTTCTTT; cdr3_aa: CASSSLTGAAFF
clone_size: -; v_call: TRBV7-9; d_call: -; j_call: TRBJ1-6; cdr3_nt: TGTGCCAGCAGTCCGGGGCAGGGGAATTCACCCCTCCACTTT; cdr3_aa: CASSPGQGNSPLHF